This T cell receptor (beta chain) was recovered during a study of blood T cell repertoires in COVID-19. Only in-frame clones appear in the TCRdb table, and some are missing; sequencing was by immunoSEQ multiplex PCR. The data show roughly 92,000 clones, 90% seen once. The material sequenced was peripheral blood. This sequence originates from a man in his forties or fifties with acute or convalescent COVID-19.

CDR3 protein: CASSRTGFYTEAFF. In DNA, the CDR3 is TGTGCCAGTAGTCGGACAGGGTTTTACACTGAAGCTTTCTTT. This chain connects TRBV19 to TRBJ1-1; 8 bases map to TRBD1. The CDR3 is made up of 14 amino acids. The ends lost 5 bases at V and 3 bases at J; junction bases unmatched: 5. Germline assignment: CDR1 LNHDA and CDR2 SQIVND (reference sequence). The full variable domain, its missing parts supplied by reference TRBV19 and TRBJ1-1, is DGGITQSPKYLFRKEGQNVTLSCEQNLNHDAMYWYRQDPGQGLRLIYYSQIVNDFQKGDIAEGYSVSREKKESFPLTVTSAQKNPTAFYLCASSRTGFYTEAFFGQGTRLTVV.